These 5 T cell receptor beta chains originate from one sample sequenced in a study of blood T cell repertoires in COVID-19. Data came from immunoSEQ multiplex PCR; TCRdb stores just in-frame clones and leaves some out. This table has about 190,000 clones, approximately 86% appearing once. The sample consisted of peripheral blood. All receptors come from a man in his 70s with active or convalescent COVID-19.

The chain joins TRBV14 to TRBJ2-7; unclear D gene. V was cut by 5 bases and J by 5 bases, with 7 bases left in between. The CDR3 is 11 residues long. Germline V CDR1 and CDR2: SGHDN, FVKESK. The CDR3 reads CASSAKNEQYF. For the CDR3, the DNA is TGTGCCAGCAGCGCTAAAAACGAGCAGTACTTC.

V usage is TRBV6-5 and J usage is TRBJ2-1, with D unclear. Germline V CDR1 and CDR2: MNHEY, SVGAGI. V was clipped by 3 bases and J by 6 bases, with 9 bases between them. The CDR3 sequence is 13 residues long. Written as DNA, the CDR3 is TGTGCCAGCAGTTATGCAGATATCAATGAGCAGTTCTTC. It specifies CASSYADINEQFF.

The chain has TRBV20-1 and TRBJ2-3, with TRBD2 matching over 7 bases. This CDR3 contains 14 residues. Germline V lookup: CDR1 DFQATT, CDR2 SNEGSKA (reference sequence). V was clipped by 3 bases and J by 0 bases; unmatched bases: 3. The CDR3 region has the DNA TGCAGTGCTAGTTGGCGGGAGAGCACAGATACGCAGTATTTT. Encoded protein: CSASWRESTDTQYF.

The chain employs TRBV7-9 and TRBJ2-3; 9 nucleotides align to TRBD2. Germline CDR1 and CDR2: SEHNR and FQNEAQ (reference sequence). After removal of 5 bases from V and 2 bases from J, the junction contained 8 bases not matched to a gene. This CDR3 contains 16 residues. In DNA, the CDR3 is TGTGCCAGCAGCCCCCGGACTAGCGATGACACAGATACGCAGTATTTT. Translated, it gives CASSPRTSDDTDTQYF. Drawing the rest from reference TRBV7-9 and TRBJ2-3, the complete variable domain is DTGVSQNPRHKITKRGQNVTFRCDPISEHNRLYWYRQTLGQGPEFLTYFQNEAQLEKSRLLSDRFSAERPKGSFSTLEIQRTEQGDSAMYLCASSPRTSDDTDTQYFGPGTRLTVL.

This chain uses TRBV6-5 with TRBJ2-3; D is unclear. Germline V CDR1 and CDR2: MNHEY, SVGAGI. The CDR3 loop spans 11 amino acids. V dropped 2 bases and J dropped 10 bases, with 7 bases sitting between them. The CDR3 DNA reads as TGTGCCAGCAGTTACGGGCAGGCGCAGTATTTT. Translating gives CASSYGQAQYF.